A single sample is the source of the 8 T cell receptor beta chains below, sequenced in a study of blood T cell repertoires in COVID-19 (TCRdb year 2020). Library method: the immunoSEQ multiplex PCR assay. TCRdb took this table from immuneACCESS and kept in-frame rearrangements with V and J called. Such tables lack part of the clones; where checked against another copy, unresolved V genes explain under half of the gap, and the rest is unexplained. The sample yields 200,000 to 250,000 clones; roughly 80% were counted once. The ten largest clonotypes hold 3.4% of the sample. What was sequenced was peripheral blood. The receptors stem from a young woman with acute or convalescent COVID-19.

V usage is TRBV6-6 and J usage is TRBJ2-1; 11 nucleotides match TRBD2. This CDR3 is 19 amino acids long. V gave up 5 bases and J gave up 5 bases; unmatched junction bases: 17. Looked up from germline, CDR1 is MNHNY and CDR2 is SVGAGI (reference sequence). The CDR3 region has the DNA TGTGCCAGCAGTCGGCTAGCGGGAGGAACGGGGCGAGCTGACAATGAGCAGTTCTTC. It translates to CASSRLAGGTGRADNEQFF.

The rearrangement links TRBV12-5 to TRBJ2-3; D is unresolved. Germline lookup yields CDR1 LGHNT and CDR2 FRNRAP. Trimming shortened V by 5 bases and J by 0 bases, and 18 bases separated the two germline ends. The CDR3 consists of 17 residues. CDR3 amino acids: CASGPGIGFPSTDTQYF. CDR3 nucleotide sequence: TGTGCTAGTGGTCCGGGTATTGGCTTCCCAAGCACAGATACGCAGTATTTT.

The chain employs TRBV7-9 and TRBJ2-1; maybe TRBD1 (6 bases). CDR1 is SEHNR and CDR2 is FQNEAQ in the germline V gene (reference sequence). Trimming removed 1 base at V and 4 bases at J, with 11 bases between. The CDR3 consists of 15 residues. The CDR3 DNA reads TGTGCCAGCAGCTTAGTTCCCAGGGGATACAATGAGCAGTTCTTC. Translating it yields CASSLVPRGYNEQFF.

The rearrangement links TRBV15 to TRBJ1-5; a possible D gene is TRBD1 (5 bases). The V and J ends lost 5 bases and 0 bases respectively, with 8 bases between them. CDR1 is LNHNV, CDR2 YYDKDF, per germline (reference sequence). The CDR3 consists of 14 residues. The CDR3: CATSGGLSNQPQHF. CDR3 sequence (DNA): TGTGCCACCAGCGGGGGACTTAGCAATCAGCCCCAGCATTTT.

The rearrangement uses TRBV29-1 and TRBJ2-2; a possible D gene is TRBD1 (6 bases). Trimming shortened V by 4 bases and J by 0 bases, and 9 bases separated the two germline ends. The CDR3 is 14 amino acids. Germline CDR1 and CDR2: SQVTM and ANQGSEA. As DNA, the CDR3 is TGCAGCGTTGTTGGGGGCTCGAACACCGGGGAGCTGTTTTTT. It is translated as CSVVGGSNTGELFF.

The chain joins TRBV5-4 to TRBJ2-3, with TRBD1 matching 9 bases. The V gene end was trimmed by 3 bases and the J gene end by 3 bases; junction bases not matched to a gene: 2. The germline V gene has CDR1 SGHNT and CDR2 YYREEE (reference sequence). The CDR3 is 14 amino acids. The CDR3 nucleotides are TGTGCCAGCAGCTGGGACAGGGTTACAGATACGCAGTATTTT. It specifies CASSWDRVTDTQYF.

The rearrangement joins TRBV4-1 to TRBJ2-7; 8 bases are shared with TRBD2. The V gene's germline CDR1 is MGHRA and CDR2 YSYEKL. The CDR3 totals 17 residues. After removal of 1 base from V and 1 base from J, the junction contained 9 bases not matched to a gene. CDR3 sequence reads: CASSQGSGREVSYEQYF. DNA of the CDR3: TGCGCCAGCAGCCAAGGGTCGGGGCGGGAGGTTTCCTACGAGCAGTACTTC.

This clone was observed a few times. The chain carries TRBV30 and TRBJ1-2, with D tentatively TRBD1 (6 bases). Between the trimmed V and J ends, which lost 2 bases and 7 bases, there was a span of 17 bases. The CDR3 is made up of 14 amino acids. Germline loops: CDR1 GTSNPN, CDR2 SVGIG (reference sequence). CDR3 sequence: CAWSPQGYVFGYTF. As DNA, the CDR3 is TGTGCCTGGAGTCCCCAGGGGTACGTTTTTGGCTACACCTTC.